The source of this T cell receptor (beta chain) is a study of blood T cell repertoires in COVID-19 (dated by TCRdb to 2018 to 2020). Regarding the study in general: The collaborator samples originated in the United States, Italy and Spain and spanned the acute and convalescent phases of COVID-19. The prospective study material was composed of cDNA or gDNA derived from T cells, B-cell-depleted T cells, or PBMCs. Subjects who had been exposed to COVID-19, were actively infected with it, or had recovered from it provided the deeply sampled blood TCRbeta repertoires that made up the dataset. A freely available public database, intended as a resource for researchers studying the immune response to SARS-CoV-2, is where the repertoires were released. The samples were drawn from the first 160 participants of the ongoing ImmuneRACE study and from some 1,300 subjects provided by 6 global collaborators. Nearly every sample came with metadata listing a de-identified subject ID, COVID-19 status, age in years and sex. Where available, HLA class I and class II types were taken from metadata supplied by the sample provider and were not determined by assay-based typing.

Comment on this clone: It has no known antigen specificity. No much larger clone exists at a distance of one base, and base qualities are not known.

Collaborating institutions collected whole blood in K2EDTA tubes following their own protocols. For TCRbeta analysis, collaborators shipped samples in one of three forms: frozen whole blood, isolated PBMCs, or DNA extracted from either of those sample types. V is pruned by 10 bases and J by 8 bases, leaving 10 bases of the junction without a gene match. The CDR3 holds 15 amino acids from the cysteine to the phenylalanine. Only the CDR3 part of the read is kept: 45 bases, read in frame from the first base. CDR1 and CDR2 were assigned from the germline V gene (reference sequence) as LNHDA and SQIVND. Study-wide conclusions, independent of this receptor: Clinical and demographic metadata were provided uncurated, with the amount varying by source and participant.

TCRbeta CDR3 regions were amplified from genomic DNA using the immunoSEQ Assay, a bias-controlled multiplex PCR. The original methods were these. The number of nucleated cells in each sample was estimated by amplification of reference gene primers within the assay. To quantify the absolute abundance of each unique TCRbeta CDR3 rearrangement, sequence reads were collapsed and filtered. For each sample, productive Simpson clonality was calculated as the square root of Simpson's diversity index across productive rearrangements. As stored in TCRdb, this immuneACCESS dataset retains in-frame rearrangements with V and J assigned. A fraction of the clones does not appear; measured against another copy, unresolved V genes explain less than half of the discrepancy, and the remainder lacks a known reason. Clone size and the V and J calls come from that table; the DNA yielded D and trimming. The table for this sample lists 55,000 to 65,000 clones; 82% of them were counted only once. In total, the top ten clones hold around 12% of the sample.

The sequence joins TRBV19 to TRBJ2-3; 15 nucleotides in the junction match TRBD2. This receptor was identified in a human donor in a cohort sampled during active COVID-19. The sample was peripheral blood. The sequence in DNA is TGTGCCACCAGGACTAGCGGGGGGGCGGGAGTTACGCAGTATTTT. This codes for CATRTSGGAGVTQYF.